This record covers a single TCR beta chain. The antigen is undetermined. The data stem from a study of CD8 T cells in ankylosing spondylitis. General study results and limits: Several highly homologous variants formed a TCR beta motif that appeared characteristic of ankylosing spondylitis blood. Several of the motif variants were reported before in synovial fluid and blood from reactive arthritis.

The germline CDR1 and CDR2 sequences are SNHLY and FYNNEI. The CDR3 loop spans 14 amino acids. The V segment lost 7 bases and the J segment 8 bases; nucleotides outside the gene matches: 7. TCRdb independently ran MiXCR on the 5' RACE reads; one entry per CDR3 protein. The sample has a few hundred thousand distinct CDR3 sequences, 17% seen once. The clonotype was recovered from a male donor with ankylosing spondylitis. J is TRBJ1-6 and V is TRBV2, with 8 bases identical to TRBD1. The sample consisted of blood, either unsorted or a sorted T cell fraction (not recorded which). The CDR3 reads CASMGQDGYSPLHF. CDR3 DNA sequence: TGTGCCAGCATGGGACAGGATGGATATTCACCCCTCCACTTT. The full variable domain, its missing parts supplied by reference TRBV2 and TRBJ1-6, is EPEVTQTPSHQVTQMGQEVILRCVPISNHLYFYWYRQILGQKVEFLVSFYNNEISEKSEIFDDQFSVERPDGSNFTLKIRSTKLEDSAMYFCASMGQDGYSPLHFGNGTRLTVT.